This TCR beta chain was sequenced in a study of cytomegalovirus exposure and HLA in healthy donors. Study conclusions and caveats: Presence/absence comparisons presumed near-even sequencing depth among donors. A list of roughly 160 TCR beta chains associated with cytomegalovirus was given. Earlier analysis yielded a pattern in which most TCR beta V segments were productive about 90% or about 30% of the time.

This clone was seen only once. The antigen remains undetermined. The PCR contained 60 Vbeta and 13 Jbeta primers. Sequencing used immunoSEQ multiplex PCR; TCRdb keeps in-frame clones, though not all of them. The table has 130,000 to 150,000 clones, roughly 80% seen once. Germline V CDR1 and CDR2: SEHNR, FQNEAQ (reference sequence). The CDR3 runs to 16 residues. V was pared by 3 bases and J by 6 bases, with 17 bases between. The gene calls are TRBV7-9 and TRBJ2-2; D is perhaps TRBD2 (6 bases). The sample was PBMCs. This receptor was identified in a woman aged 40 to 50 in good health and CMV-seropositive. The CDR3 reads CASSLASSATAGELFF. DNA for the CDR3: TGTGCCAGCAGCTTGGCATCTAGCGCCACCGCCGGGGAGCTGTTTTTT.